The clone carrying this T cell receptor beta chain occurred many times. Its antigen remains unknown. Read data end 3 residues before the CDR3 end; the end is taken from the germline J gene. This record belongs to a study of T cell clonality in common variable immunodeficiency. Study-level results: CVID subjects had higher TCRbeta clonality than healthy controls, most marked in about a third. CVID subjects shared fewer TCRbeta clones than healthy controls did. Common variable immunodeficiency TCR beta sequences reportedly had fewer deletions and N-nucleotide insertions.

V lost 2 bases, J lost 0 bases, and 11 bases lay in between. Germline loops: CDR1 DFQATT, CDR2 SNEGSKA (reference sequence). The CDR3 runs 15 residues. Sequencing was performed with immunoSEQ multiplex PCR; in TCRdb, only in-frame clones are kept and a portion is missing. The data show about 35,000 clones, with none appearing a single time. The chain combines TRBV20-1 with TRBJ2-1; D might be TRBD1 (5 bases). The sequencing sample was made of peripheral blood mononuclear cells. The TCR comes from a person aged 18-69 years in good health. CDR3 DNA (partial): TGCAGTGCTAGAAGGGGCGAGAGCTCCTACAATGAG. Protein: CSARRGESSYNE. The full CDR3 protein reads CSARRGESSYNEQFF.